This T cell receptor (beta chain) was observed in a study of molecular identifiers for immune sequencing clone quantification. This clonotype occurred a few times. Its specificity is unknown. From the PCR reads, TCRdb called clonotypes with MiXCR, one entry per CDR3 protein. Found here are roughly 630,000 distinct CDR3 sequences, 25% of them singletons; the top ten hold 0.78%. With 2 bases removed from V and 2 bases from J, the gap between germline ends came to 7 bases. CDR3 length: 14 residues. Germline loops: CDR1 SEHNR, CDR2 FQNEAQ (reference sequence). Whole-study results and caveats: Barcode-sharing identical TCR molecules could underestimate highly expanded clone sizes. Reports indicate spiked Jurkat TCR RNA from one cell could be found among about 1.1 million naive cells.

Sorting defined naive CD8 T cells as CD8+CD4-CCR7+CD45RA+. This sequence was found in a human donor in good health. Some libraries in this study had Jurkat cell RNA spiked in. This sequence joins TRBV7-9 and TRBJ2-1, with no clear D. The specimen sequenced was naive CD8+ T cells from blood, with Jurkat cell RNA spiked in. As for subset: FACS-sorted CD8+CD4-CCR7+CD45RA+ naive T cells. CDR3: CASSLQDPYNEQFF. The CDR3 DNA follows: TGTGCCAGCAGCTTACAGGACCCCTACAATGAGCAGTTCTTC.